The 29 T cell receptor beta chains below were found in one sample sequenced in a study of regulatory T cells in long-lasting Graves disease. Investigators prepared the TCR beta libraries by applying iRepertoire HTBI primers and Arm-PCR of CDR3 regions. TCRdb reprocessed the multiplex PCR reads with MiXCR, giving one entry per CDR3 protein. The data hold roughly 260,000 distinct CDR3 sequences, with approximately 18% observed a single time. Regarding time point: newly diagnosed GD, antithyroid drugs for less than 3 months. With RNA extracted from PBMCs as input, the TCR library was made. A further study also used this sample, focusing on T cells in Graves' hyperthyroidism and ophthalmopathy.

Sequencing used peripheral blood mononuclear cells (PBMCs), obtained at new diagnosis, from a patient treated with antithyroid drugs. The receptor source for this set is a woman in her 30s with Graves disease.

This clonotype has at least ten counts. The rearrangement joins TRBV6-1 to TRBJ2-1, with a weak D call TRBD1 (6 bases). The CDR3 totals 16 residues. V dropped 5 bases and J dropped 7 bases, with 21 bases sitting between them. In germline, CDR1 is MNHNS, CDR2 SASEGT. The CDR3 bases are TGTGCCAGCAGTCCATACCCGGGACAATCTTGGAATGAGCAGTTCTTC. Its protein is CASSPYPGQSWNEQFF.

This clonotype was observed at least ten times. The chain combines TRBV6-1 with TRBJ1-4; weak D call: TRBD1 (6 bases). There are 16 residues in the CDR3. Per germline, CDR1 MNHNS and CDR2 SASEGT. V lost 1 base and J lost 7, with 16 bases in between. The CDR3 DNA reads as TGTGCCAGCAGTGAAGGGGGTGCGGGGACAACTGAAAAACTGTTTTTT. Translation gives CASSEGGAGTTEKLFF.

This clonotype was seen ten or more times. The rearrangement joins TRBV18 to TRBJ2-7; D possibly corresponds to TRBD1 (5 bases). Germline V gene sequence: CDR1 KGHSH, CDR2 LQKENI. The V end lost 3 bases, the J end lost 2 bases, and 14 bases lay between the germline ends. CDR3 size: 15 residues. CDR3 nucleotide sequence: TGTGCCAGCTCACCCAAAAAGGGGTCTACCTACGAGCAGTACTTC. Protein sequence: CASSPKKGSTYEQYF.

DNA for the CDR3: TGTGCCAGCTCACCACCGAAGGCTAGCGAGGGCAATGAGCAGTTCTTC. Its protein is CASSPPKASEGNEQFF. The rearrangement joins TRBV18 to TRBJ2-1, with D possibly being TRBD2 (6 bases). The CDR3 runs to 16 residues. The germline V gene encodes CDR1 KGHSH and CDR2 LQKENI. Trimming pared 0 bases from V and 6 bases from J, leaving 15 bases between.

For this clonotype: A far larger clone is off by one base, so a read error is likely. The J gene is TRBJ2-3, the V gene TRBV13, with no clear D. The closer fit of TRBJ2-1 to the DNA end suggests the J call may be wrong. The germline CDR1 and CDR2 sequences are PRHDT and FYEKMQ (reference sequence). The CDR3 sequence is 12 residues long. CDR3 sequence (DNA): TGTGCCAGCAGCTGGGGATGGAAGGAGCAGTTCTTC. Translated, it gives CASSWGWKEQFF.

This clonotype was counted ten times or more. This rearrangement joins TRBV6-1 to TRBJ2-1; TRBD2 aligns across 7 bases. Per germline, CDR1 MNHNS and CDR2 SASEGT. With V trimmed by 6 bases and J by 7 bases, 9 bases remained unmatched. CDR3 size: 14 residues. The CDR3 protein is CASSPSGSGNEQFF. Written as DNA, the CDR3 is TGTGCCAGCAGCCCTAGCGGAAGTGGGAATGAGCAGTTCTTC.

This clonotype was detected only a few times. The CDR3 protein is CASSLATSRGGSYNEQFF. The CDR3, as DNA: TGTGCCAGCAGCTTAGCGACTTCCCGGGGAGGCTCCTACAATGAGCAGTTCTTC. The rearrangement links TRBV11-3 to TRBJ2-1; a possible D gene is TRBD2 (6 bases). The CDR3 contains 18 residues. V shed 1 base and J shed 0 bases, with 16 bases lying between them. CDR1 and CDR2 (germline): SGHNT, YENEEA.

A remark on this clonotype: A much larger clone differs from this one at a single base, so this may be a read error. The chain has TRBV5-1 and TRBJ2-1, with 15 bases lining up with TRBD2. The CDR3 spans 23 residues. Germline lookup yields CDR1 SGHRS and CDR2 YFSETQ. The CDR3 protein is CASSTKRLRTSGGGISSYNEQSF. The DNA of the CDR3 is TGCGCCAGCAGCACGAAAAGACTTAGGACTAGCGGGGGGGGAATAAGCTCCTACAATGAGCAGTCCTTC. Together with reference TRBV5-1 and TRBJ2-1, the CDR3 gives the full variable domain: KAGVTQTPRYLIKTRGQQVTLSCSPISGHRSVSWYQQTPGQGLQFLFEYFSETQRNKGNFPGRFSGRQFSNSRSEMNVSTLELGDSALYLCASSTKRLRTSGGGISSYNEQSFGPGTRLTVL.

This clonotype was detected many times. The chain joins TRBV20-1 to TRBJ2-1; D could derive from TRBD1 or TRBD2 (5 bases each). The germline V gene has CDR1 DFQATT and CDR2 SNEGSKA (reference sequence). The CDR3 loop spans 17 amino acids. V lost 0 bases to trimming and J lost 4 bases, with 19 bases between them. DNA of the CDR3: TGCAGTGCTAGAGATGGGGCCTCGCCGGGGTGGTACAATGAGCAGTTCTTC. This gives the protein CSARDGASPGWYNEQFF.

Points on this clonotype: A much bigger clone sits one base away, suggesting this may be a read error. The chain links TRBV9 to TRBJ2-1; 8 positions agree with TRBD1. Trimming removed 3 bases from V and 2 bases from J; junction bases left unmatched: 10. The germline V gene encodes CDR1 SGDLS and CDR2 YYNGEE. This CDR3 has 17 residues. In DNA form, the CDR3 reads TGTGCCAGCAGCGAGGGACAGGACAAATTTACCTACAATGAGCAGTTCTTC. Its protein product is CASSEGQDKFTYNEQFF.

There are many counts of this clonotype. The V and J genes are TRBV4-1 and TRBJ1-5, with TRBD1 matching 9 bases. Looked up from germline, CDR1 is MGHRA and CDR2 is YSYEKL. The CDR3 length is 16 residues. V was clipped by 4 bases and J by 2 bases; unmatched bases: 6. CDR3 region: CASSREQGAGNQPQHF. As DNA, the CDR3 is TGCGCCAGCAGCCGAGAACAGGGGGCTGGCAATCAGCCCCAGCATTTT.

Many counts were recorded for this clonotype. This chain links TRBV2 with TRBJ1-5, with TRBD1 matching 10 bases. The CDR3 has 15 residues. V gave up 6 bases and J gave up 3 bases; unmatched junction bases: 5. The germline V gene encodes CDR1 SNHLY and CDR2 FYNNEI. The CDR3 spells CASSLGTGANQPQHF. The CDR3 DNA sequence: TGTGCCAGCAGCTTAGGGACAGGGGCCAATCAGCCCCAGCATTTT.

In its sample, this clonotype was seen many times. The rearrangement uses TRBV5-1 and TRBJ2-6, with 7 bases matching TRBD2. V lost 5 bases, J lost 3 bases, and 2 bases stayed unmatched. The germline V gene has CDR1 SGHRS and CDR2 YFSETQ. CDR3 length: 14 residues. This CDR3 is CASRGRDGANVLTF. In DNA, the CDR3 is TGCGCCAGCAGAGGGAGGGATGGGGCCAACGTCCTGACTTTC.

A note on this clonotype: A much larger clone lies a single base off, so this may be a read error. This chain joins TRBV7-8 and TRBJ1-4; TRBD1 matches 9 bases. The germline gives CDR1 SGHVS, CDR2 FQNEAQ. Trimming at V came to 1 base and at J to 7 bases, leaving 4 bases not matched to a gene. This CDR3 comprises 15 residues. The CDR3 DNA follows: TGTGCCAGCAGCTTAGGGGGGACAGGGAGTGAAAAACTGTTTTTT. Amino acid sequence: CASSLGGTGSEKLFF.

Ten or more counts support this clonotype. V gene TRBV18 combines with J gene TRBJ2-1; 9 bases align to TRBD1. The CDR3 extends over 16 amino acids. Per germline, CDR1 KGHSH and CDR2 LQKENI. Trimming cost V 0 bases and J 3 bases; bases outside gene matches: 3. CDR3 nucleotides: TGTGCCAGCTCACCACCTACAGGGGGCTACTACAATGAGCAGTTCTTC. It encodes CASSPPTGGYYNEQFF.

V gene TRBV2 combines with J gene TRBJ2-1; D may correspond to TRBD1 or TRBD2 (5 bases each). V was clipped by 6 bases and J by 5 bases, with 14 bases between them. This CDR3 contains 14 residues. CDR1 is SNHLY and CDR2 is FYNNEI in the germline V gene. CDR3 region: CASSPREWDNEQFF. The CDR3 DNA follows: TGTGCCAGCAGCCCCAGGGAGTGGGACAATGAGCAGTTCTTC.

The genes are TRBV5-1 and TRBJ1-3, with 10 nucleotides matching TRBD1. The germline CDR1 and CDR2 sequences are SGHRS and YFSETQ. The CDR3 is 16 amino acids. The V and J ends lost 2 bases and 0 bases, in that order; junction bases with no gene match: 2. The CDR3 is CASSLGTGVSGNTIYF. CDR3 nucleotide sequence: TGCGCCAGCAGCTTAGGGACAGGGGTCTCTGGAAACACCATATATTTT.

Many counts were recorded for this clonotype. The chain is built from TRBV27 and TRBJ1-5; D gene uncertain. Trimming stripped 2 bases from V and 0 bases from J, with 5 bases between. Germline-derived CDR1 and CDR2 are MNHEY and SMNVEV (reference sequence). The CDR3 covers 14 residues. The CDR3 loop is CASSLGHSNQPQHF. Written as DNA, the CDR3 is TGTGCCAGCAGTTTAGGCCATAGCAATCAGCCCCAGCATTTT.

At least ten counts were recorded for this clonotype. The chain couples TRBV7-2 to TRBJ2-3; D is undetermined. In germline, CDR1 is SGHTA, CDR2 FQGNSA. Trimming shortened V by 2 bases and J by 4 bases, and 4 bases separated the two germline ends. This CDR3 is built from 12 residues. In DNA, the CDR3 is TGTGCCAGCAGCTTATTTTCAGATACGCAGTATTTT. Translated: CASSLFSDTQYF.

The table lists this clonotype with a few counts. The rearrangement uses TRBV25-1 and TRBJ2-6, with D unresolved. From germline, CDR1 is MGHDK and CDR2 SYGVNS. The length of the CDR3 is 17 residues. V gave up 3 bases and J gave up 3 bases, with 15 bases separating them. CDR3 nucleotides: TGTGCCAGCAGTGACTCCCGGTTAGGGCTTGGGGCCAACGTCCTGACTTTC. Amino acids: CASSDSRLGLGANVLTF.

The V gene is TRBV11-2, the J gene TRBJ1-6; D call uncertain. The V and J ends lost 4 bases and 9 bases respectively, with 16 bases between them. The CDR3 length is 15 residues. Germline CDR1 SGHAT, CDR2 FQNNGV. The CDR3 bases are TGTGCCAGCAGCTCTGCGGTGGGAGTCGGTTCACCCCTCCACTTT. Residues: CASSSAVGVGSPLHF.

The rearrangement uses TRBV6-2 or TRBV6-3 and TRBJ2-7; 8 bases map to TRBD1. Per germline, CDR1 MNHEY and CDR2 SVGEGT. The V segment lost 8 bases and the J segment 3 bases; nucleotides outside the gene matches: 6. The CDR3 covers 13 residues. CDR3 sequence: CASEGQDNYEQYF. CDR3 DNA: TGTGCCAGCGAGGGACAGGACAACTACGAGCAGTACTTC.

This clonotype was seen only a few times. The rearrangement joins TRBV6-1 to TRBJ2-7, with 7 bases lining up with TRBD1. V dropped 6 bases and J dropped 0; count of bases not matched to a gene: 8. The length of the CDR3 is 15 residues. Per germline, CDR1 MNHNS and CDR2 SASEGT. The CDR3 coding sequence is TGTGCCAGCAGCCGAGGACAGGTTTCCTCCTACGAGCAGTACTTC. Its protein is CASSRGQVSSYEQYF.

In this sample, this clonotype turned up many times. J is TRBJ2-5 and V is TRBV2; no definite D call. V was shortened by 5 bases and J by 5 bases, with 3 bases between the two germline ends. Germline values: CDR1 SNHLY, CDR2 FYNNEI. The CDR3 consists of 10 residues. CDR3 amino acids: CASSPETQYF. For the CDR3, the DNA is TGTGCCAGCAGTCCGGAGACCCAGTACTTC.

This clonotype was seen repeatedly, ten times or more. This chain links TRBV18 with TRBJ1-4; a possible D gene is TRBD1 (6 bases). Germline CDR1 is KGHSH and CDR2 is LQKENI. Trimming took 6 bases from V and 2 from J, leaving 16 bases between them. The CDR3 covers 16 residues. CDR3 bases: TGTGCCAGCTCGCGGGGGCAGATGGATACTAATGAAAAACTGTTTTTT. The encoded protein is CASSRGQMDTNEKLFF.

This clonotype was found a few times. The chain recombines TRBV20-1 with TRBJ1-1; TRBD1 agrees at 8 bases. The CDR3 runs 14 residues. The germline V gene has CDR1 DFQATT and CDR2 SNEGSKA (reference sequence). V shed 5 bases, J shed 5 bases, and the junction held 10 bases outside the gene matches. This CDR3 is CSAPRQGWWTEAFF. The CDR3, as DNA: TGCAGTGCTCCTCGACAGGGGTGGTGGACTGAAGCTTTCTTT.

This clonotype has ten or more counts. This chain uses TRBV7-2 with TRBJ2-7, with a weak D call TRBD1 (6 bases). This CDR3 comprises 14 residues. Germline values: CDR1 SGHTA, CDR2 FQGNSA. The V gene lost 5 bases and the J gene lost 2 bases, with 13 bases spanning the gap. CDR3 coding DNA: TGTGCCAGCAGCGGGGGCCGCGCCACCTACGAGCAGTACTTC. It yields the protein CASSGGRATYEQYF.

This clonotype was counted ten times or more. The rearrangement links TRBV7-2 to TRBJ1-1; D is unclear. Germline-derived CDR1 and CDR2 are SGHTA and FQGNSA. The CDR3 runs to 14 residues. V lost 2 bases to trimming and J lost 1 base, with 8 bases between them. The CDR3 nucleotides are TGTGCCAGCAGCTTAAGTGGCCGGAACACTGAAGCTTTCTTT. This encodes CASSLSGRNTEAFF.

This clonotype was seen a single time. The V call is TRBV11-2, the J call TRBJ2-4; D is ambiguous. Germline CDR1 SGHAT, CDR2 FQNNGV. The CDR3 covers 13 residues. V was clipped by 3 bases and J by 6 bases, with 9 bases between them. The CDR3 loop is CASSFIDGNIQYF. CDR3 in DNA: TGTGCCAGCAGCTTTATCGACGGAAACATTCAGTACTTC. The complete variable domain, with remaining parts taken from reference TRBV11-2 and TRBJ2-4, reads EAGVAQSPRYKIIEKRQSVAFWCNPISGHATLYWYQQILGQGPKLLIQFQNNGVVDDSQLPKDRFSAERLKGVDSTLKIQPAKLEDSAVYLCASSFIDGNIQYFGAGTRLSVL.